This TCR beta chain was profiled in a study of CD8+CD57+ T cells in acquired aplastic anemia. This clonotype was recorded a few times. Genomic DNA provided the template from which TCR beta VDJ and CDR3 profiles were obtained. TCRdb used MiXCR to reprocess the reads, holding one entry per CDR3 protein. The repertoire has 400,000 to 600,000 distinct CDR3 sequences, around 30% of them found once; the top ten carry less than 0.85%. For sequencing, patients were chosen who had shown expansion of CD8+CD57+ cells by flow cytometry. Blood samples were obtained from patients who had received no prior therapy. CDR3 length equals 15 residues. Trimming removed 0 bases from V and 5 bases from J, with 11 bases in between. Looked up from germline, CDR1 is PRHDT and CDR2 is FYEKMQ (reference sequence).

Material for sequencing was sorted CD4+, CD8+, or CD8+CD57+ T cells (not recorded which) from PBMCs. The sequence was obtained from a human donor with aplastic anemia. V is TRBV13 and J is TRBJ2-1; D is undetermined. CDR3 amino acids: CASSLGLIVDNEQFF. Written as DNA, the CDR3 is TGTGCCAGCAGCTTAGGCCTAATTGTGGACAATGAGCAGTTCTTC. The whole variable domain, filled in from reference TRBV13 and TRBJ2-1, reads AAGVIQSPRHLIKEKRETATLKCYPIPRHDTVYWYQQGPGQDPQFLISFYEKMQSDKGSIPDRFSAQQFSDYHSELNMSSLELGDSALYFCASSLGLIVDNEQFFGPGTRLTVL.